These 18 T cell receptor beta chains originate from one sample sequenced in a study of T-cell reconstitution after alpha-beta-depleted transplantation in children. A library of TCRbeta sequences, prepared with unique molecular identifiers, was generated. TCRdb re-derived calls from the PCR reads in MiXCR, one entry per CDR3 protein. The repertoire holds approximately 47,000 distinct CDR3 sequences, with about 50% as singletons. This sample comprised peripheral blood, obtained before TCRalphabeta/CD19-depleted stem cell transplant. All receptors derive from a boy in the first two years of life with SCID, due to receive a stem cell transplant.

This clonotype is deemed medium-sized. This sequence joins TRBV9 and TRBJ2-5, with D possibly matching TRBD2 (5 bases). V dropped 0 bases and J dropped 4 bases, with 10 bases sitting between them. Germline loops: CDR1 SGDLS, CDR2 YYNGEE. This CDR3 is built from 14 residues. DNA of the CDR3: TGTGCCAGCAGCGTAGCTAGCCCCAGAGAGACCCAGTACTTC. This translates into CASSVASPRETQYF. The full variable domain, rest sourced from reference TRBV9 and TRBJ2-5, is DSGVTQTPKHLITATGQRVTLRCSPRSGDLSVYWYQQSLDQGLQFLIQYYNGEERAKGNILERFSAQQFPDLHSELNLSSLELGDSALYFCASSVASPRETQYFGPGTRLLVL.

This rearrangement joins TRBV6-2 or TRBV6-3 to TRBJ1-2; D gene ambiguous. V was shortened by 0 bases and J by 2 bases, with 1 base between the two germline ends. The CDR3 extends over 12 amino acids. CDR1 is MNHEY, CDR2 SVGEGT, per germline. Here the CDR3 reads CASSYSNYGYTF. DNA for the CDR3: TGTGCCAGCAGTTACTCCAACTATGGCTACACCTTC.

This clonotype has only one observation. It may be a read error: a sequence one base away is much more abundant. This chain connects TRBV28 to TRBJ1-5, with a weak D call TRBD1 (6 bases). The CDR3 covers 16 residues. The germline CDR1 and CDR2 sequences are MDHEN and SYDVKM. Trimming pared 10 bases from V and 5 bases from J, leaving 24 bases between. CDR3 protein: CAIGPGGRRKDQPQHF. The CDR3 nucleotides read TGTGCCATCGGCCCCGGGGGGCGGCGGAAGGATCAGCCCCAGCATTTT.

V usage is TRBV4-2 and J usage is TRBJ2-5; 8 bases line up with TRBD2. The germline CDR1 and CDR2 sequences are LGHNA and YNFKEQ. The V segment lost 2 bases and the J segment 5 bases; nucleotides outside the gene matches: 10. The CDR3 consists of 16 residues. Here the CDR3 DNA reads TGTGCCAGCAGCCAAACGGCGGGGGGAGGTCAGGAGACCCAGTACTTC. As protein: CASSQTAGGGQETQYF.

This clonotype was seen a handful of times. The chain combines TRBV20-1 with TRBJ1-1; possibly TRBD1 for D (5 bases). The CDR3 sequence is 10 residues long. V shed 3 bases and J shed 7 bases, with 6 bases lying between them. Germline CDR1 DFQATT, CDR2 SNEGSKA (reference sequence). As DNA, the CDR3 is TGCAGTGCTAGCGGGGGTGAAGCTTTCTTT. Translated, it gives CSASGGEAFF.

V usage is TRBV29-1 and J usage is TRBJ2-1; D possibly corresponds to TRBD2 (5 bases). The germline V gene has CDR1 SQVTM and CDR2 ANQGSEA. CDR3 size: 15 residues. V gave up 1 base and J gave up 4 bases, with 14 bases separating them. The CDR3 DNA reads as TGCAGCGTTGAAGGCGCGGGCCTGGGTTACAATGAGCAGTTCTTC. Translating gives CSVEGAGLGYNEQFF.

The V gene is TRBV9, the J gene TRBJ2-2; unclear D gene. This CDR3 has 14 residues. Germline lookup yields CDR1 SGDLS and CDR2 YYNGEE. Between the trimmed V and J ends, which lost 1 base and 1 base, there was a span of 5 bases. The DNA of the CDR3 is TGTGCCAGCAGCGTAAGGGAGAACACCGGGGAGCTGTTTTTT. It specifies CASSVRENTGELFF.

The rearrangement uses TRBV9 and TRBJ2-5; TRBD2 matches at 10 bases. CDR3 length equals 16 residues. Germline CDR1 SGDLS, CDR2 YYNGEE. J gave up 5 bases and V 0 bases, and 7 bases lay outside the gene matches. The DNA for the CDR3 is TGTGCCAGCAGCGTAGCAAAGCGGGGGGGCGGGGAGACCCAGTACTTC. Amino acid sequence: CASSVAKRGGGETQYF.

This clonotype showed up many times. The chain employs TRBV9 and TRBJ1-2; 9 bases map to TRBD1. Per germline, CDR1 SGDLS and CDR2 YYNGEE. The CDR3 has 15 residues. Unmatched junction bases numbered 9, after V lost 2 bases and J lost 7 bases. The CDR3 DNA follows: TGTGCCAGCAGCGTCGACCCCGGGACAGGGCCTGGCTACACCTTC. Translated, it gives CASSVDPGTGPGYTF.

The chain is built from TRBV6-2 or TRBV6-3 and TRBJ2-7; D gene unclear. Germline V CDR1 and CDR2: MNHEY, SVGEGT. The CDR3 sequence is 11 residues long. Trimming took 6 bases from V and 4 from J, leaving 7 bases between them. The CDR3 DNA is TGTGCCAGCAGAAACAGTTACGAGCAGTACTTC. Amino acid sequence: CASRNSYEQYF.

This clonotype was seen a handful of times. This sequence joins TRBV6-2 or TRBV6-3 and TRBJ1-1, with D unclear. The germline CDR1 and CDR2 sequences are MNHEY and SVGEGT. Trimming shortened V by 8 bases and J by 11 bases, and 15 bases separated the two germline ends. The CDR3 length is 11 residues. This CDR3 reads CASGPQRGAFF. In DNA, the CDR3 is TGTGCCAGCGGGCCCCAACGTGGCGCTTTCTTT.

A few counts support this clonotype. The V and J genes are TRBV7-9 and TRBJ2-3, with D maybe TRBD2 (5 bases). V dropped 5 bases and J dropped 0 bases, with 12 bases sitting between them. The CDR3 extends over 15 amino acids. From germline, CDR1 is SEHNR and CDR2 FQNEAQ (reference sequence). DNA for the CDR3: TGTGCCAGCAGCCCCGACGGGGTGAGCACAGATACGCAGTATTTT. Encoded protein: CASSPDGVSTDTQYF.

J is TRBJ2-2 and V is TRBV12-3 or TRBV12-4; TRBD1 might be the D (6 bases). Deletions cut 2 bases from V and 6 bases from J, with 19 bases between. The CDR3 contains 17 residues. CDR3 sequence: CASSLLGAAPPSGELFF. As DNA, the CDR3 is TGTGCCAGCAGTTTATTGGGGGCTGCCCCACCGTCCGGGGAGCTGTTTTTT.

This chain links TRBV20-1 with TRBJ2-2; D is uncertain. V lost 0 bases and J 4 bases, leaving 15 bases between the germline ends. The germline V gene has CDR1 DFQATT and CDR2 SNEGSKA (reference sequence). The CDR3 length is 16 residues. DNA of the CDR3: TGCAGTGCTAGAGACCGGAGAACGCGATCCACCGGGGAGCTGTTTTTT. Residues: CSARDRRTRSTGELFF.

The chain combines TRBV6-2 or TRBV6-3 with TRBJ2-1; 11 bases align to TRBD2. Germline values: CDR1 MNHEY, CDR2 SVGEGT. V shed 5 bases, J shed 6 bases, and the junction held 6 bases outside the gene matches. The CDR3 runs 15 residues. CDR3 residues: CASSMLAGGPNEQFF. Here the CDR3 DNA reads TGTGCCAGCAGTATGCTAGCGGGGGGCCCCAATGAGCAGTTCTTC.

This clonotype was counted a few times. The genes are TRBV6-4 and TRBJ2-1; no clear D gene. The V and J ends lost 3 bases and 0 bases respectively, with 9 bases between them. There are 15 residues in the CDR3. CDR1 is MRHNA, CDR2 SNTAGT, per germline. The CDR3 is CASSEVQSSYNEQFF. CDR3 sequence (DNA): TGTGCCAGCAGTGAGGTGCAGAGCTCCTACAATGAGCAGTTCTTC.

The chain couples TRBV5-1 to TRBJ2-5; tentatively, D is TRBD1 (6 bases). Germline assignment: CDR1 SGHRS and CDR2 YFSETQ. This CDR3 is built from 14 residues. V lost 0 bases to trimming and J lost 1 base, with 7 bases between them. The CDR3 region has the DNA TGCGCCAGCAGCTTGGGGGGGCTCCAAGAGACCCAGTACTTC. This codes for CASSLGGLQETQYF.

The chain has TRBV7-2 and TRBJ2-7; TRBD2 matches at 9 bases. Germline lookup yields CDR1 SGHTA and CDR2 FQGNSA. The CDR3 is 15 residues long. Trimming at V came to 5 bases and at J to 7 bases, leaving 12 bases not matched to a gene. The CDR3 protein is CASSTTVAGVAEQYF. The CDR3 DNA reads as TGTGCCAGCAGCACCACTGTAGCGGGGGTTGCGGAGCAGTACTTC.